This T cell receptor beta chain derives from a study of cytomegalovirus exposure and HLA in healthy donors. Primers: 60 Vbeta forward and 13 Jbeta reverse. Measured with immunoSEQ multiplex PCR; TCRdb has only the in-frame clones, and not every one. Seen here are around 140,000 clones, around 72% observed once, and the top ten hold approximately 4%. This clone was seen a handful of times. Antigen: not known. Study conclusions and caveats: The analysis excluded some indistinguishable V segments, including TRBV6-2 and TRBV6-3. A later analysis linked a missense DCLRE1C variant to TCR beta V- and J-gene trimming. Most sequenced TCRs were rare (though some public TCRs occurred in many donors).

The CDR3 has 16 residues. The germline gives CDR1 GTSNPN, CDR2 SVGIG (reference sequence). Trimming took 0 bases from V and 9 from J, leaving 21 bases between them. The clonotype originates from a man aged 45-65 years in good health and CMV-seropositive. The chain combines TRBV30 with TRBJ1-5, with D possibly TRBD1 on 6 matching bases. The sample taken for sequencing was PBMCs. CDR3 sequence: CAWSVGPQGWVRPQHF. DNA for the CDR3: TGTGCCTGGAGTGTAGGGCCCCAGGGGTGGGTTAGGCCCCAGCATTTT.